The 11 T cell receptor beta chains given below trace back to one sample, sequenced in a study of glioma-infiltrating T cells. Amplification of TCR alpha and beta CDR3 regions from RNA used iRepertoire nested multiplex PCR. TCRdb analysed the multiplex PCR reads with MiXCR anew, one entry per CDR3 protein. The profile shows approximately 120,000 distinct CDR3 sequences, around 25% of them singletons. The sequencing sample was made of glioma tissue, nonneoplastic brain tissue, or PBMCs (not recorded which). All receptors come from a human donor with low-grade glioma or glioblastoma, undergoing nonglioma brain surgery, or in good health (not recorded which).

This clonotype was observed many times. The CDR3 DNA reads as TGTGCCAGCTCACTAAATTCCCTAATAGGAGGTTCCTACGAGCAGTACTTC. Amino acid sequence: CASSLNSLIGGSYEQYF. The genes are TRBV18 and TRBJ2-7; perhaps TRBD2 as D (5 bases). Trimming stripped 4 bases from V and 1 base from J, with 20 bases between. The CDR3 consists of 17 residues. Per germline, CDR1 KGHSH and CDR2 LQKENI.

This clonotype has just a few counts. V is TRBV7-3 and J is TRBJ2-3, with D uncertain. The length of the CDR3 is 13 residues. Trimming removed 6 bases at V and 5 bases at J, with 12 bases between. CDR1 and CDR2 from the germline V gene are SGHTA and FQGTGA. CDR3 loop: CASSRARQDTQYF. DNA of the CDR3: TGTGCCAGCAGTCGGGCTAGGCAAGATACGCAGTATTTT.

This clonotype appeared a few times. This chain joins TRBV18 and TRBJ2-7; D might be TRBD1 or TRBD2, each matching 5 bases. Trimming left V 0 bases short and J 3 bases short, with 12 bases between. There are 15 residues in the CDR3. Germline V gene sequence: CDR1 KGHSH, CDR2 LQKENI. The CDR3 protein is CASSPPGRQGYEQYF. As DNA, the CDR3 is TGTGCCAGCTCACCACCGGGACGCCAAGGCTACGAGCAGTACTTC.

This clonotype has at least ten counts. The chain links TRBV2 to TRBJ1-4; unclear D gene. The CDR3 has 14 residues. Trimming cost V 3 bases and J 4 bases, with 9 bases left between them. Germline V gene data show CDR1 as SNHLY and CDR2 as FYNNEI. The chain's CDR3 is CASSDREFNEKLFF. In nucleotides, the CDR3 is TGTGCCAGCAGTGATAGGGAGTTTAATGAAAAACTGTTTTTT.

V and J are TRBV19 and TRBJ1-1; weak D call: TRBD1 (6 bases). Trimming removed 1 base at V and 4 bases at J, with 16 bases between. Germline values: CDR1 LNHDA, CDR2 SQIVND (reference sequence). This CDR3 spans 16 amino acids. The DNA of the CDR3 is TGTGCCAGTAGTATAGGAATCCGACAGGAGGTCACTGAAGCTTTCTTT. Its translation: CASSIGIRQEVTEAFF.

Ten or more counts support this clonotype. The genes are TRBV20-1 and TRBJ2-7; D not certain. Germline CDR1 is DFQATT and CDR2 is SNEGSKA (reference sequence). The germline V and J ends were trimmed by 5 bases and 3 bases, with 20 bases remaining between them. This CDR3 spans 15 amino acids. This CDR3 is CSAHDPYGPSYEQYF. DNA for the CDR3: TGCAGTGCTCACGACCCATACGGACCGAGCTACGAGCAGTACTTC.

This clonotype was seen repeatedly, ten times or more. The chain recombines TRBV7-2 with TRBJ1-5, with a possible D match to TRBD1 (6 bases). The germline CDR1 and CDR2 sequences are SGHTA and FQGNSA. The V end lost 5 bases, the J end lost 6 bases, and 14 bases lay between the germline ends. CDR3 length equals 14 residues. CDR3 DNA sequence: TGTGCCAGCAGCCTCCCGGGGGGCGCTCAGCCCCAGCATTTT. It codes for CASSLPGGAQPQHF. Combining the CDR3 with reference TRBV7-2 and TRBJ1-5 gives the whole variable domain GAGVSQSPSNKVTEKGKDVELRCDPISGHTALYWYRQSLGQGLEFLIYFQGNSAPDKSGLPSDRFSAERTGGSVSTLTIQRTQQEDSAVYLCASSLPGGAQPQHFGDGTRLSIL.

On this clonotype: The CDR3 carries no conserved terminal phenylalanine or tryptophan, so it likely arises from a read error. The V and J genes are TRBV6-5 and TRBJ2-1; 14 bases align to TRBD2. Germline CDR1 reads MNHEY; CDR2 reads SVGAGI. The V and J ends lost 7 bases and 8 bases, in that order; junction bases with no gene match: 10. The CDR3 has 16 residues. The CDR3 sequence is CASISSTSGRAHEQFS. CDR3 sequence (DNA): TGTGCCAGCATTTCCTCGACTAGCGGGAGGGCCCATGAGCAGTTCTCC.

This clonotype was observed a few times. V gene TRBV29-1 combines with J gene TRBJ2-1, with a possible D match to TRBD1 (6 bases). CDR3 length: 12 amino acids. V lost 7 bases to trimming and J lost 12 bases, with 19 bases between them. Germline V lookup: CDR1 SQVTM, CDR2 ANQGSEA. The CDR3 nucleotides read TGCAGCGGAGACCAGGGGACCGACGCGCAGTTCTTC. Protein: CSGDQGTDAQFF.

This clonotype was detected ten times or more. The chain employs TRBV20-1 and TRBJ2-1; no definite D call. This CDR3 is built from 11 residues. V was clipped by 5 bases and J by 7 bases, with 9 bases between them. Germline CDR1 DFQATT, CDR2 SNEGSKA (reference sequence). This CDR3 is CSASLGNEQFF. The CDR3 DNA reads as TGCAGTGCTTCCCTCGGGAATGAGCAGTTCTTC.

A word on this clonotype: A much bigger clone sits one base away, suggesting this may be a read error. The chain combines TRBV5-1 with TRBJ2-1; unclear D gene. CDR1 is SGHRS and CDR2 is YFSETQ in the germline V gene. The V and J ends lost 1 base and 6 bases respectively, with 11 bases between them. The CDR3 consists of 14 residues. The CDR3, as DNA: TGCGCCAGCAGCTTGACTGTGATCGTCAATGAGCAGTTCTTC. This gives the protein CASSLTVIVNEQFF.